The next 29 T cell receptor beta chains were all read from a single sample in a study of vaccination and CD4 T cells after COVID-19. Sequencing of DNA taken from cultured CD4+ T cells relied on the Oncomine TCR Beta short-read assay. TCRdb itself ran the PCR reads through MiXCR, one entry per CDR3 protein. The sample has roughly 14,000 distinct CDR3 sequences, approximately 30% seen once; the top ten hold 10%. Treatment in this sample: roughly ten-day PBMC culture with coronavirus spike peptide pools or control peptides (ViraFEST assay). No antigen has been assigned to these receptors. The material was CD4+ T cells from blood, cultured in vitro, obtained after SARS-CoV-2 vaccination. These receptors all stem from a human donor who had recovered from COVID-19.

This clonotype is termed medium-sized. V gene TRBV20-1 combines with J gene TRBJ2-2, with D possibly TRBD1 on 6 matching bases. Germline V gene data show CDR1 as DFQATT and CDR2 as SNEGSKA (reference sequence). V dropped 0 bases and J dropped 3 bases, with 14 bases sitting between them. The CDR3 is made up of 16 amino acids. CDR3 residues: CSARDLHAGDTGELFF. As DNA, the CDR3 is TGCAGTGCTAGAGATCTTCACGCAGGGGACACCGGGGAGCTGTTTTTT.

The chain uses TRBV6-1 and TRBJ2-1; D perhaps matches TRBD2 (5 bases). The germline CDR1 and CDR2 sequences are MNHNS and SASEGT. The CDR3 loop spans 14 amino acids. Trimming removed 6 bases from V and 9 bases from J, with 18 bases in between. CDR3 DNA sequence: TGTGCCAGCAGCCTTAACCAACTAGGTAGTGAGCAGTTCTTC. Amino acid sequence: CASSLNQLGSEQFF.

This clonotype appeared a few times. The chain employs TRBV6-2 or TRBV6-3 and TRBJ1-3; D unclear. Germline CDR1 reads MNHEY; CDR2 reads SVGEGT. This CDR3 is built from 14 residues. V lost 2 bases and J lost 9, with 14 bases in between. In DNA form, the CDR3 reads TGTGCCAGCAGTTACGGGCGGGCGGTCGGCACCATATATTTT. Translation gives CASSYGRAVGTIYF.

This clonotype qualifies as large (0.1 to 1%). The chain has TRBV24-1 and TRBJ1-1; unclear D gene. The CDR3 extends over 14 amino acids. Germline loops: CDR1 KGHDR, CDR2 SFDVKD. Trimming took off 7 bases at V and 0 bases at J, with 11 bases between the two ends. CDR3 amino acids: CATRGRTLNTEAFF. The CDR3 DNA follows: TGTGCCACCAGAGGCAGAACCCTGAACACTGAAGCTTTCTTT.

The V gene is TRBV24-1, the J gene TRBJ2-7; 11 bases match TRBD1. With V trimmed by 2 bases and J by 3 bases, 2 bases remained unmatched. This CDR3 region has 15 residues. Germline V gene lookup returns CDR1 KGHDR and CDR2 SFDVKD. The CDR3 region is CATSDSGTGGYEQYF. For the CDR3, the DNA is TGTGCCACCAGTGATTCCGGGACAGGGGGCTACGAGCAGTACTTC.

This clonotype was found a few times. The chain recombines TRBV21-1 with TRBJ1-1; TRBD1 is taken as the D call from the table, unchecked against the DNA. TRBV21-1 is a recognized pseudogene. The CDR3 loop spans 17 amino acids. Written as DNA, the CDR3 is TGTGCCAGCAGCAAAGGGGGGCCTATTCAGGGGAACACTGAAGCTTTCTTT. Translation gives CASSKGGPIQGNTEAFF.

CDR3: CSARGERGGVEQYF. Written as DNA, the CDR3 is TGCAGTGCTAGGGGCGAGCGGGGGGGGGTTGAGCAGTACTTC. This chain uses TRBV20-1 with TRBJ2-7; 10 bases map to TRBD2. Trimming took 3 bases from V and 7 from J; bases not matched to a gene: 9. Germline CDR1 DFQATT, CDR2 SNEGSKA (reference sequence). The CDR3 consists of 14 residues.

This clonotype was seen more than once but under ten times. The chain has TRBV6-1 and TRBJ1-1; TRBD1 matches 10 bases. Germline trimming cut 7 bases from V and 10 bases from J; bases unmatched to any gene: 6. In germline, CDR1 is MNHNS, CDR2 SASEGT. The CDR3 has 12 amino acids. CDR3 loop: CASTQDRGGAFF. The DNA of the CDR3 is TGTGCCAGCACCCAGGACAGGGGGGGAGCTTTCTTT.

The chain carries TRBV28 and TRBJ2-7; tentative D call: TRBD2 (6 bases). V lost 3 bases to trimming and J lost 2 bases, with 11 bases between them. The CDR3 totals 14 residues. CDR1 is MDHEN and CDR2 is SYDVKM in the germline V gene. The CDR3 DNA reads TGTGCCAGCAGTTTTGCTAGCGCGACCTACGAGCAGTACTTC. Translation: CASSFASATYEQYF.

Only a few counts were recorded for this clonotype. The chain uses TRBV27 and TRBJ2-2, with 14 bases identical to TRBD2. Germline CDR1 is MNHEY and CDR2 is SMNVEV (reference sequence). This CDR3 is 23 amino acids long. Unmatched junction bases numbered 21, after V lost 6 bases and J lost 0 bases. Here the CDR3 reads CASSTKQGLAGALVLSNTGELFF. DNA of the CDR3: TGTGCCAGCAGCACTAAGCAGGGACTAGCGGGAGCCCTTGTACTGTCGAACACCGGGGAGCTGTTTTTT.

The V call is TRBV28, the J call TRBJ1-5; D is unclear. V shed 7 bases and J shed 1 base, with 14 bases lying between them. This CDR3 comprises 15 residues. Germline loops: CDR1 MDHEN, CDR2 SYDVKM. The CDR3 here is CASKYDTKSNQPQHF. CDR3 DNA sequence: TGTGCCAGCAAATACGATACTAAGAGCAATCAGCCCCAGCATTTT.

This rearrangement joins TRBV19 to TRBJ2-7; 7 bases are a match to TRBD2. Unmatched junction bases numbered 13, after V lost 7 bases and J lost 7 bases. CDR1 is LNHDA, CDR2 SQIVND, per germline (reference sequence). This CDR3 spans 14 amino acids. For the CDR3, the DNA is TGTGCCAGTAACCCGACTAGCCCAGCGGGGGAGCAGTACTTC. Translation gives CASNPTSPAGEQYF.

This chain joins TRBV5-1 and TRBJ1-5; possibly TRBD1 for D (5 bases). V was cut by 6 bases and J by 9 bases, with 28 bases left in between. Germline V gene lookup returns CDR1 SGHRS and CDR2 YFSETQ. This CDR3 contains 17 residues. The CDR3 loop reads CASTITPIGSQGWPQHF. As DNA, the CDR3 is TGCGCCAGCACAATTACGCCCATTGGGAGTCAGGGATGGCCCCAGCATTTT.

The rearrangement uses TRBV9 and TRBJ2-7; 9 bases align to TRBD1. This CDR3 is 15 amino acids long. V gave up 4 bases and J gave up 2 bases; unmatched junction bases: 7. The V gene's germline CDR1 is SGDLS and CDR2 YYNGEE. DNA of the CDR3: TGTGCCAGCAGCCCCCGACAGGGGGAGGCCTACGAGCAGTACTTC. Protein product: CASSPRQGEAYEQYF.

The chain combines TRBV5-1 with TRBJ2-5, with 10 bases matching TRBD1. After removal of 3 bases from V and 5 bases from J, the junction contained 7 bases not matched to a gene. In germline, CDR1 is SGHRS, CDR2 YFSETQ. The CDR3 sequence is 15 residues long. CDR3 sequence reads: CASSSPDRGTETQYF. The CDR3 bases are TGCGCCAGCAGCTCCCCGGACAGGGGGACGGAGACCCAGTACTTC.

This clonotype has more than one count but fewer than ten. V is TRBV6-5 and J is TRBJ1-2, with D tentatively TRBD1 (5 bases). This CDR3 comprises 12 residues. The V gene lost 2 bases and the J gene lost 5 bases, with 6 bases spanning the gap. CDR1 and CDR2 (germline): MNHEY, SVGAGI. This CDR3 is CASSYGGYGYTF. DNA of the CDR3: TGTGCCAGCAGTTACGGGGGGTATGGCTACACCTTC.

This rearrangement joins TRBV7-8 to TRBJ2-7, with D maybe TRBD2 (6 bases). CDR1 and CDR2 from the germline V gene are SGHVS and FQNEAQ. Trimming removed 1 base from V and 4 bases from J, with 11 bases in between. The CDR3 has 14 amino acids. CDR3 bases: TGTGCCAGCAGCTTAGTGCCCGGAGGGTACGAGCAGTACTTC. It translates to CASSLVPGGYEQYF.

This clonotype appeared a few times. The V gene is TRBV7-2, the J gene TRBJ1-2; TRBD1 matches 7 bases. J gave up 4 bases and V 5 bases, and 10 bases lay outside the gene matches. CDR1 and CDR2 (germline): SGHTA, FQGNSA. The CDR3 is made up of 15 amino acids. CDR3 sequence (DNA): TGTGCCAGCAGCGCCCGACAGGGACCCATCTATGGCTACACCTTC. It encodes CASSARQGPIYGYTF.

The chain employs TRBV20-1 and TRBJ1-4; D is uncertain. Trimming cost V 5 bases and J 8 bases, with 18 bases left between them. This CDR3 is 14 amino acids long. CDR1 and CDR2 from the germline V gene are DFQATT and SNEGSKA (reference sequence). DNA for the CDR3: TGCAGTGCTCCGACAAGTCCAGCGAGGGAAAAACTGTTTTTT. Translating gives CSAPTSPAREKLFF.

In its sample, this clonotype was seen a few times. The chain combines TRBV7-8 with TRBJ2-3; weak D call: TRBD1 (5 bases). CDR1 and CDR2 (germline): SGHVS, FQNEAQ. V shed 8 bases and J shed 3 bases, with 12 bases lying between them. The CDR3 contains 13 residues. CDR3 region: CASEPRATDTQYF. For the CDR3, the DNA is TGTGCCAGCGAGCCCAGGGCAACAGATACGCAGTATTTT. Complete variable domain (other parts from reference TRBV7-8 and TRBJ2-3): GAGVSQSPRYKVAKRGQDVALRCDPISGHVSLFWYQQALGQGPEFLTYFQNEAQLDKSGLPSDRFFAERPEGSVSTLKIQRTQQEDSAVYLCASEPRATDTQYFGPGTRLTVL.

This clonotype was detected once. This rearrangement joins TRBV2 to TRBJ2-7; D may be TRBD2 (6 bases). CDR3 size: 14 residues. CDR1 is SNHLY and CDR2 is FYNNEI in the germline V gene. V gave up 6 bases and J gave up 5 bases, with 17 bases separating them. In DNA, the CDR3 is TGTGCCAGCAGCCGACTAGTGCCTCGCGACGAGCAGTACTTC. Protein: CASSRLVPRDEQYF.

The rearrangement links TRBV7-2 to TRBJ1-2; TRBD1 matches 7 bases. CDR1 SGHTA and CDR2 FQGNSA come from the germline V gene. CDR3 length: 14 amino acids. J lost 3 bases, V lost 5 bases, and 6 bases had no gene match. The CDR3 reads CASSVDRADYGYTF. The CDR3 bases are TGTGCCAGCAGCGTAGACAGGGCTGACTATGGCTACACCTTC.

The gene calls are TRBV5-8 and TRBJ2-7; 11 positions agree with TRBD2. The CDR3 runs to 15 residues. Trimming removed 0 bases from V and 3 bases from J; junction bases left unmatched: 2. Germline V lookup: CDR1 SGHTS, CDR2 YDEGEE. The CDR3 protein is CASSLVGTSGYEQYF. CDR3 DNA sequence: TGTGCCAGCAGCTTGGTAGGGACTAGCGGCTACGAGCAGTACTTC.

The chain joins TRBV24-1 to TRBJ2-1, with D possibly matching TRBD2 (5 bases). Germline CDR1 reads KGHDR; CDR2 reads SFDVKD. V was trimmed by 3 bases and J by 1 base, leaving 9 bases between them. The CDR3 has 15 residues. The CDR3 nucleotides read TGTGCCACCAGTGATCAACGGACTTCCTACAATGAGCAGTTCTTC. Protein product: CATSDQRTSYNEQFF.

This clonotype appeared a few times. V and J are TRBV20-1 and TRBJ1-5, with TRBD1 identical over 9 bases. The CDR3 totals 16 residues. The germline V gene has CDR1 DFQATT and CDR2 SNEGSKA (reference sequence). The V segment lost 6 bases and the J segment 3 bases; nucleotides outside the gene matches: 12. In DNA, the CDR3 is TGCAGTGCACACAGGGACAGGGTCAGTTTCAATCAGCCCCAGCATTTT. It translates to CSAHRDRVSFNQPQHF.

About this clonotype itself: No conserved phenylalanine or tryptophan ends this CDR3, so it is likely a read error. V and J are TRBV7-2 and TRBJ2-3; 9 bases fit TRBD2. This CDR3 is 16 amino acids long. Germline V lookup: CDR1 SGHTA, CDR2 FQGNSA. The J segment lost 1 base and the V segment lost 5 bases, leaving 7 bases of the junction unmatched. CDR3 sequence (DNA): TGTGCCAGCAGCCTCCGGACTAGCGAACGCACAGATACGCAGTATCTT. Translating it yields CASSLRTSERTDTQYL.

This clonotype was seen a handful of times. The V and J genes are TRBV7-9 and TRBJ2-3, with 13 bases that match TRBD2. The CDR3 covers 17 residues. Germline-derived CDR1 and CDR2 are SEHNR and FQNEAQ (reference sequence). J was trimmed by 2 bases and V by 5 bases; bases with no gene match: 7. DNA of the CDR3: TGTGCCAGCAGCCGGGGGACTAGCGGGACGAACACAGATACGCAGTATTTT. Protein: CASSRGTSGTNTDTQYF.

The sample holds one count of this clonotype. V usage is TRBV9 and J usage is TRBJ2-1; D uncertain. Trimming pared 0 bases from V and 4 bases from J, leaving 11 bases between. Germline V gene lookup returns CDR1 SGDLS and CDR2 YYNGEE. This CDR3 has 15 amino acids. In DNA, the CDR3 is TGTGCCAGCAGCGTAGCCGTCAGTGGGTACAATGAGCAGTTCTTC. This translates into CASSVAVSGYNEQFF.

This chain joins TRBV12-3 or TRBV12-4 and TRBJ1-6; unclear D gene. Trimming shortened V by 5 bases and J by 7 bases, and 15 bases separated the two germline ends. There are 15 residues in the CDR3. CDR3 nucleotide sequence: TGTGCCAGCAGTGGCCGGGATTCGAGGAATTCACCCCTCCACTTT. It codes for CASSGRDSRNSPLHF.